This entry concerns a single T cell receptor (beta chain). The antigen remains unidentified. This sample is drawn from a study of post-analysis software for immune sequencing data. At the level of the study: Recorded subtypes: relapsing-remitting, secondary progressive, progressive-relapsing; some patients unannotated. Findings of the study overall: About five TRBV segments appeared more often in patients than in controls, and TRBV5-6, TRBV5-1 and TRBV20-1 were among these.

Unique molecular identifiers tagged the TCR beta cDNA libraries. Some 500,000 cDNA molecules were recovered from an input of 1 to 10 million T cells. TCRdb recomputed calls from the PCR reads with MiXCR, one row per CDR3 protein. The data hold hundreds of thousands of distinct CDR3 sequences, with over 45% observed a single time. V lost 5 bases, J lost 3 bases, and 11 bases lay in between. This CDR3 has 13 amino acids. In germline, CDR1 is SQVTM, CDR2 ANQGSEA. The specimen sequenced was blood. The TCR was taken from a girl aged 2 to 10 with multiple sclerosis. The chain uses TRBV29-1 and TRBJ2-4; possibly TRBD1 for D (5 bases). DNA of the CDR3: TGCAGCGTTTACAGGTTAGACAAAAACATTCAGTACTTC. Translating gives CSVYRLDKNIQYF. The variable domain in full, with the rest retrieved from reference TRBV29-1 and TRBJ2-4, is SAVISQKPSRDICQRGTSLTIQCQVDSQVTMMFWYRQQPGQSLTLIATANQGSEATYESGFVIDKFPISRPNLTFSTLTVSNMSPEDSSIYLCSVYRLDKNIQYFGAGTRLSVL.